The clone carrying this T cell receptor (beta chain) was seen many times. V lost 7 bases, J lost 2 bases, and 7 bases stayed unmatched. From germline, CDR1 is MDHEN and CDR2 SYDVKM. The CDR3 is 15 residues long. Regarding time point: newly diagnosed GD, antithyroid drugs for less than 3 months. Following extraction of RNA from PBMCs, that RNA was used to make the TCR library. The data originate from a study of regulatory T cells in long-lasting Graves disease. Researchers made TCR beta libraries by using iRepertoire HTBI primers and running Arm-PCR on CDR3 regions. TCRdb called the multiplex PCR reads again in MiXCR, with one record for every CDR3 protein. The repertoire holds 600,000 to 650,000 distinct CDR3 sequences, with under 20% as singletons. Separately, the same data were catalogued under a study of T cells in Graves' hyperthyroidism and ophthalmopathy.

This TCR was recovered from a woman aged 25 to 45 with Graves disease. The source was peripheral blood mononuclear cells (PBMCs), collected at new diagnosis, from a patient treated with antithyroid drugs. This sequence joins TRBV28 and TRBJ2-3, with TRBD2 identical over 9 bases. CDR3 in amino acids: CASKPGLAPTDTQYF. The CDR3 DNA sequence: TGTGCCAGCAAACCCGGACTAGCGCCCACAGATACGCAGTATTTT. Full variable domain (remainder filled in from reference TRBV28 and TRBJ2-3): DVKVTQSSRYLVKRTGEKVFLECVQDMDHENMFWYRQDPGLGLRLIYFSYDVKMKEKGDIPEGYSVSREKKERFSLILESASTNQTSMYLCASKPGLAPTDTQYFGPGTRLTVL.